This paragraph covers one TCR beta chain sequence. This receptor's antigen is unknown. No much larger clonotype is one base removed from it; base qualities were not supplied. The data stem from a study of blood T cell repertoires in COVID-19 (TCRdb year 2020). Background on the whole study: Samples covering the acute and convalescent phases of COVID-19 were provided by collaborators in the United States, Italy and Spain. The samples were drawn from the first 160 participants of the ongoing ImmuneRACE study and from more than 1,000 subjects provided by 6 global collaborators. The dataset comprised deeply sampled blood TCRbeta repertoires from subjects exposed to, actively infected with, or recovered from COVID-19. The sample metadata nearly always contained a de-identified subject ID, COVID-19 status, age in years and sex. HLA class I and class II types, where available, came from metadata supplied by the sample provider rather than from assay-based typing. The prospective study material was composed of cDNA or gDNA derived from T cells, B-cell-depleted T cells, or PBMCs. The repertoires were made available in a free public database intended to serve as a resource for research on the immune response to SARS-CoV-2. The full study reports these points: Clinical and demographic metadata were provided uncurated, with the amount varying by source and participant.

TCRbeta CDR3 regions were amplified from genomic DNA using the immunoSEQ Assay, a bias-controlled multiplex PCR. The source study handled its data this way. The number of nucleated cells in each sample was estimated from the amplification of reference gene primers within the assay. Sequence reads were collapsed and filtered to measure the absolute abundance of every unique TCRbeta CDR3 rearrangement. For each sample, productive Simpson clonality was calculated as the square root of Simpson's diversity index over productive rearrangements. The source is immuneACCESS, and TCRdb retained only in-frame sequences with V and J called. Part of the clones is not carried over; for the studies checked, unresolved V genes explain less than half of this, and the remainder is unexplained. The DNA gave D and trimming, while V, J and clone size come from that table. The sample contains some 320,000 clones, 90% to 95% of them found a single time. The ten largest clones represent about 4.2% of the sample.

In the prospective study, participants were about 18 to 95 years old, resided in about two dozen geographic areas of the United States, and were enrolled through a virtual design. To assign participants to cohorts, the prospective study relied on clinical history that participants themselves reported in a screening survey and a study questionnaire. Exposed participants had been in contact with someone with a PCR-confirmed or clinician-diagnosed COVID-19 case within 2 weeks of study entry. Each participant in the prospective study had whole blood, serum and a nasopharyngeal or oropharyngeal swab collected by mobile phlebotomists. Over an approximately 2-month period, participants in the prospective study had the option of providing additional blood draws and questionnaires. Blood samples from the prospective study were shipped frozen or at room temperature prior to DNA extraction. This sequence was found in a woman aged 30 to 39 who had been exposed to COVID-19. The sequenced sample consisted of PBMCs or T cells enriched from blood (not recorded which).

The CDR3 corresponds to CASSPLPGQGHSYEQYF. The DNA sequence is given as TGCGCCAGCAGCCCTCTACCTGGACAGGGCCATTCCTACGAGCAGTACTTC. This receptor chain uses TRBV4-1 and TRBJ2-7, and 8 junction bases match TRBD1. The germline V gene yields MGHRA for CDR1 and YSYEKL for CDR2. From V the trimming removes 4 bases and from J it removes 1 base, while the gene matches leave 12 bases of the junction unaccounted for. Counted from cysteine to phenylalanine, this CDR3 has 17 amino acids. Just CDR3 DNA is preserved here, 51 bases in frame from base 1.